The 2 T cell receptor beta chains in this list originate from one sample, sequenced in a study of shared clonotypes between healthy human individuals. The method was immunoSEQ multiplex PCR; TCRdb's version includes in-frame clones alone and lacks a portion of them. The data contain roughly 810,000 clones, approximately 96% of them singletons. CD45RO-negative CD8 cells positively selected for CCR7 made up the naive population, which excluded terminally differentiated effector memory CD45RA+ cells. Sequencing was performed on naive CD8+ T cells sorted from blood. These receptors all stem from a man aged 25 to 40 in good health.

This chain uses TRBV7-9 with TRBJ2-1; no firm D call. The ends were cut back, 0 bases at V and 6 bases at J, with 9 bases in the middle. From germline, CDR1 is SEHNR and CDR2 FQNEAQ (reference sequence). This CDR3 contains 14 residues. CDR3 DNA sequence: TGTGCCAGCAGCTTAGCGAGGCCTAGCAATGAGCAGTTCTTC. As protein: CASSLARPSNEQFF.

The count of this clone is one. This chain joins TRBV27 and TRBJ2-2, with 8 positions matching TRBD2. Trimming removed 0 bases from V and 8 bases from J; junction bases left unmatched: 5. CDR1 and CDR2 from the germline V gene are MNHEY and SMNVEV (reference sequence). There are 15 residues in the CDR3. CDR3 nucleotide sequence: TGTGCCAGCAGTTTATCCCTAGCGGGTATGGGGGAGCTGTTTTTT. It codes for CASSLSLAGMGELFF.